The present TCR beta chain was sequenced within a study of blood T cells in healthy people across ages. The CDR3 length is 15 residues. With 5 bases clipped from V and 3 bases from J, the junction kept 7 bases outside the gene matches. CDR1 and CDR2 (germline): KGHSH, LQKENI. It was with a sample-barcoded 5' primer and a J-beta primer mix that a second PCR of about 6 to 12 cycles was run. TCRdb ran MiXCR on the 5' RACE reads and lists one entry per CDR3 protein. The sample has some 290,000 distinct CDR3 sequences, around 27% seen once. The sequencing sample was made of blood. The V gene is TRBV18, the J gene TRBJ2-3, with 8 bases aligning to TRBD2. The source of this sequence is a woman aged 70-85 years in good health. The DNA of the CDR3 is TGTGCCAGCTCAACAAGCGGGAGCCCGACAGATACGCAGTATTTT. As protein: CASSTSGSPTDTQYF. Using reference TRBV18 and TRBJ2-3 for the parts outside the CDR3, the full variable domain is NAGVMQNPRHLVRRRGQEARLRCSPMKGHSHVYWYRQLPEEGLKFMVYLQKENIIDESGMPKERFSAEFPKEGPSILRIQQVVRGDSAAYFCASSTSGSPTDTQYFGPGTRLTVL.